This T cell receptor beta chain was profiled in a study of early T cells in non-severe SARS-CoV-2 infection. Study summary: From unsorted whole blood, bulk RNA was sequenced, and the chains remained unpaired. Study-wide results and limits: Matches to VDJdb favored anti-spike CD8 responses and missed private and CD4 specificities.

This clonotype was found a few times. What it binds is unknown. Germline V gene data show CDR1 as LGHDT and CDR2 as YNNKEL (reference sequence). The V end lost 0 bases, the J end lost 4 bases, and 7 bases lay between the germline ends. CDR3 length: 14 amino acids. In the library, individual cDNA molecules carried attached unique molecular identifiers. TCRdb reprocessed the 5' RACE reads with MiXCR, giving one entry per CDR3 protein. The sample has about 90,000 distinct CDR3 sequences, 12% seen once. The V and J genes are TRBV3-1 and TRBJ1-3; D gene ambiguous. The sequence came from an adult who was a healthcare worker with PCR-confirmed SARS-CoV-2 infection or an uninfected control (not recorded which). Sample: whole blood, taken at baseline. The CDR3 coding sequence is TGTGCCAGCAGCCAAGAGACGGCAGGAAACACCATATATTTT. It specifies CASSQETAGNTIYF.